The 32 T cell receptor beta chains presented below share a single source sample, sequenced in a study of identical twins. TCRdb recomputed calls from the 5' RACE reads with MiXCR, one row per CDR3 protein. The sample lists 100,000 to 110,000 distinct CDR3 sequences; roughly 6% were seen once. Input material: memory T cells sorted from blood. These receptors were taken from a woman aged 50 to 65 in good health.

The CDR3 DNA reads TGTGCCAGCAGCACGAGACCAGGGGTCGAGCAGTACGTC. Translation gives CASSTRPGVEQYV. The chain joins TRBV14 to TRBJ2-7, with D possibly being TRBD1 (6 bases). Per germline, CDR1 SGHDN and CDR2 FVKESK. Trimming left V 5 bases short and J 6 bases short, with 14 bases between. The CDR3 is made up of 13 amino acids.

The rearrangement joins TRBV20-1 to TRBJ2-3; 7 bases are a match to TRBD2. Looked up from germline, CDR1 is DFQATT and CDR2 is SNEGSKA (reference sequence). The CDR3 extends over 16 amino acids. The J segment lost 0 bases and the V segment lost 6 bases, leaving 12 bases of the junction unmatched. The CDR3 is CSANPPERGSTDTQYF. CDR3 coding DNA: TGCAGTGCAAACCCACCTGAGCGGGGTAGCACAGATACGCAGTATTTT.

This clonotype has a count of ten or more. This chain uses TRBV20-1 with TRBJ2-1; the match to TRBD2 covers 7 bases. There are 14 residues in the CDR3. V shed 4 bases, J shed 4 bases, and the junction held 7 bases outside the gene matches. Germline CDR1 and CDR2: DFQATT and SNEGSKA (reference sequence). CDR3 residues: CSAKSKRGYNEQFF. The CDR3 DNA follows: TGCAGTGCTAAATCGAAGCGGGGTTACAATGAGCAGTTCTTC.

In this sample, this clonotype turned up many times. This chain links TRBV11-3 with TRBJ2-2; 11 nucleotides match TRBD1. The CDR3 is 16 amino acids. CDR1 and CDR2 (germline): SGHNT, YENEEA. Trimming took 3 bases from V and 5 from J; bases not matched to a gene: 5. CDR3 region: CASSFAGTGGTGELFF. CDR3 DNA: TGTGCCAGCAGCTTCGCCGGGACAGGGGGGACCGGGGAGCTGTTTTTT.

In its sample, this clonotype was seen many times. The gene calls are TRBV11-1 and TRBJ2-1; D gene ambiguous. The germline CDR1 and CDR2 sequences are SGHAT and FQDESV (reference sequence). CDR3 size: 13 residues. Trimming removed 1 base from V and 6 bases from J, with 7 bases in between. The CDR3 sequence is CASSLEIGNEQFF. The CDR3 nucleotides read TGTGCCAGCAGCTTAGAGATAGGCAATGAGCAGTTCTTC.

This clonotype was seen repeatedly, ten times or more. The rearrangement uses TRBV6-5 and TRBJ1-1; D gene unclear. Germline CDR1 MNHEY, CDR2 SVGAGI. V shed 8 bases and J shed 1 base, with 14 bases lying between them. There are 14 residues in the CDR3. DNA for the CDR3: TGTGCCAGCCTCCGGGCGCTGGGGAACACTGAAGCTTTCTTT. Amino acids: CASLRALGNTEAFF.

In this sample, this clonotype is medium-sized (0.01 to 0.1%). V gene TRBV27 combines with J gene TRBJ2-1; 9 bases are a match to TRBD2. Germline V gene lookup returns CDR1 MNHEY and CDR2 SMNVEV (reference sequence). The CDR3 length is 16 residues. V lost 5 bases, J lost 6 bases, and 11 bases stayed unmatched. In DNA, the CDR3 is TGTGCCAGCAGTCCTGGGCGGGAGGGCCGGGGCAATGAGCAGTTCTTC. Encoded protein: CASSPGREGRGNEQFF.

This clonotype came up many times. The chain has TRBV7-3 and TRBJ1-2; D gene unclear. CDR1 SGHTA and CDR2 FQGTGA come from the germline V gene. V lost 0 bases and J lost 2, with 7 bases in between. The CDR3 loop spans 14 amino acids. In nucleotides, the CDR3 is TGTGCCAGCAGCTTAACTTCGGGGAACTATGGCTACACCTTC. This codes for CASSLTSGNYGYTF.

This clonotype came up a few times. The J gene is TRBJ2-3, the V gene TRBV20-1, with no clear D. The CDR3 loop spans 12 amino acids. V was clipped by 5 bases and J by 4 bases, with 10 bases between them. CDR1 and CDR2 (germline): DFQATT, SNEGSKA (reference sequence). CDR3 bases: TGCAGTGCTCTGATTACTTCAGATACGCAGTATTTT. This gives the protein CSALITSDTQYF.

This clonotype was seen at least ten times. This chain joins TRBV19 and TRBJ2-5, with 8 positions matching TRBD2. CDR1 is LNHDA and CDR2 is SQIVND in the germline V gene (reference sequence). This CDR3 has 15 residues. J lost 7 bases, V lost 5 bases, and 12 bases had no gene match. The CDR3 nucleotides read TGTGCCAGTAGTCAGGGCAGCGGGAGTATCGGGACCCAGTACTTC. Translation: CASSQGSGSIGTQYF.

This clonotype has ten or more counts. The CDR3 region has the DNA TGTGCCAGCAGCCAAGGGGAGACAGACTATGGCTACACCTTC. It encodes CASSQGETDYGYTF. The V and J genes are TRBV3-1 and TRBJ1-2; maybe TRBD1 (5 bases). The CDR3 spans 14 residues. From germline, CDR1 is LGHDT and CDR2 YNNKEL (reference sequence). Trimming removed 1 base at V and 3 bases at J, with 9 bases between.

The J gene is TRBJ2-5, the V gene TRBV11-3; 12 bases are shared with TRBD2. Trimming removed 5 bases from V and 5 bases from J; junction bases left unmatched: 12. CDR3 length: 17 amino acids. CDR1 and CDR2 from the germline V gene are SGHNT and YENEEA. CDR3 DNA: TGTGCCAGCAGCACCAGAAGACTAGCGGGAGTGAGGGAGACCCAGTACTTC. Encoded protein: CASSTRRLAGVRETQYF.

This clonotype has at least ten counts. The rearrangement uses TRBV3-1 and TRBJ1-5; no clear D. V lost 1 base to trimming and J lost 4 bases, with 8 bases between them. The germline CDR1 and CDR2 sequences are LGHDT and YNNKEL (reference sequence). CDR3 size: 14 residues. The CDR3 loop is CASSQAGLNQPQHF. As DNA, the CDR3 is TGTGCCAGCAGCCAAGCTGGGCTAAATCAGCCCCAGCATTTT.

This clonotype was seen at least ten times. The chain carries TRBV7-6 and TRBJ1-4; 8 bases match TRBD1. The trim removed 5 bases at V and 3 bases at J, leaving 8 bases unmatched. The CDR3 totals 16 residues. CDR1 and CDR2 from the germline V gene are SGHVS and FNYEAQ. CDR3 nucleotide sequence: TGTGCCAGCAGCCGGGGATCAGGGGGCCCTAATGAAAAACTGTTTTTT. This gives the protein CASSRGSGGPNEKLFF.

This clonotype was found many times. This sequence joins TRBV3-1 and TRBJ1-2; TRBD1 matches at 8 bases. Looked up from germline, CDR1 is LGHDT and CDR2 is YNNKEL (reference sequence). This CDR3 has 14 residues. V gave up 7 bases and J gave up 8 bases; unmatched junction bases: 12. The CDR3 sequence: CASTWPGQATGYTF. In DNA, the CDR3 is TGTGCCAGCACGTGGCCGGGACAGGCTACGGGCTACACCTTC.

This clonotype was seen many times. The chain couples TRBV7-9 to TRBJ2-1; 12 nucleotides agree with TRBD2. J lost 14 bases, V lost 5 bases, and 10 bases had no gene match. The CDR3 covers 14 residues. Per the germline V gene, CDR1 is SEHNR and CDR2 is FQNEAQ (reference sequence). Here the CDR3 DNA reads TGTGCCAGCAGCCCGACTAGCGGGAGAGGCATGAAGTTCTTC. The encoded protein is CASSPTSGRGMKFF.

This clonotype was found a few times. The genes are TRBV20-1 and TRBJ2-1; TRBD2 is a possible D gene (6 bases). This CDR3 is built from 15 residues. V was pared by 3 bases and J by 9 bases, with 21 bases between. CDR1 and CDR2 (germline): DFQATT, SNEGSKA (reference sequence). This CDR3 reads CSARESLGVGGEQFF. The CDR3 DNA reads as TGCAGTGCTAGGGAGAGCCTAGGGGTCGGGGGTGAGCAGTTCTTC.

This clonotype was recorded many times. The genes are TRBV7-9 and TRBJ2-3; no clear D gene. Trimming took 0 bases from V and 5 from J, leaving 9 bases between them. The germline V gene has CDR1 SEHNR and CDR2 FQNEAQ (reference sequence). CDR3 size: 14 residues. CDR3 region: CASSLANLIDTQYF. The DNA for the CDR3 is TGTGCCAGCAGCTTAGCGAACCTGATAGATACGCAGTATTTT. Filled out from reference TRBV7-9 and TRBJ2-3, the complete variable domain reads DTGVSQNPRHKITKRGQNVTFRCDPISEHNRLYWYRQTLGQGPEFLTYFQNEAQLEKSRLLSDRFSAERPKGSFSTLEIQRTEQGDSAMYLCASSLANLIDTQYFGPGTRLTVL.

This clonotype showed up many times. The genes are TRBV5-5 and TRBJ2-1; D gene unclear. Germline V gene data show CDR1 as SGHKS and CDR2 as YYEKEE (reference sequence). V dropped 2 bases and J dropped 5 bases, with 14 bases sitting between them. This CDR3 comprises 15 residues. CDR3 in DNA: TGTGCCAGCAGCTTCCAGGACCCGGGCGACAATGAGCAGTTCTTC. As protein: CASSFQDPGDNEQFF.

V and J are TRBV27 and TRBJ2-7; TRBD2 is a possible D gene (5 bases). V was shortened by 8 bases and J by 3 bases, with 20 bases between the two germline ends. The CDR3 has 15 amino acids. Germline CDR1 MNHEY, CDR2 SMNVEV (reference sequence). The CDR3 bases are TGTGCCAGCTGTAAGGGCAGCCACCGGGGCTACGAGCAGTACTTC. This gives the protein CASCKGSHRGYEQYF.

This clonotype was detected many times. This chain connects TRBV29-1 to TRBJ2-1, with D uncertain. The germline V and J ends were trimmed by 3 bases and 5 bases, with 8 bases remaining between them. Germline V CDR1 and CDR2: SQVTM, ANQGSEA. The CDR3 is 12 amino acids. CDR3 coding DNA: TGCAGCGTTGATCGGGCGAACAATGAGCAGTTCTTC. Its translation is CSVDRANNEQFF.

There are many counts of this clonotype. V gene TRBV5-1 combines with J gene TRBJ2-3; D remains unclear. CDR1 is SGHRS and CDR2 is YFSETQ in the germline V gene. The CDR3 runs to 14 residues. V was clipped by 5 bases and J by 2 bases, with 12 bases between them. CDR3 loop: CASRLGSLTDTQYF. The DNA of the CDR3 is TGCGCCAGCAGGCTGGGAAGTCTCACAGATACGCAGTATTTT. Filled out from reference TRBV5-1 and TRBJ2-3, the complete variable domain reads KAGVTQTPRYLIKTRGQQVTLSCSPISGHRSVSWYQQTPGQGLQFLFEYFSETQRNKGNFPGRFSGRQFSNSRSEMNVSTLELGDSALYLCASRLGSLTDTQYFGPGTRLTVL.

At least ten counts were recorded for this clonotype. The rearrangement uses TRBV18 and TRBJ2-2, with TRBD1 matching over 7 bases. The germline V gene has CDR1 KGHSH and CDR2 LQKENI. The V gene end was trimmed by 2 bases and the J gene end by 2 bases; junction bases not matched to a gene: 2. There are 15 residues in the CDR3. This chain's CDR3 is CASSPNRGNTGELFF. CDR3 sequence (DNA): TGTGCCAGCTCACCAAACAGGGGAAACACCGGGGAGCTGTTTTTT.

There are many counts of this clonotype. The CDR3 loop is CASSPWTSATNEQFF. CDR3 DNA: TGCGCCAGCAGCCCGTGGACTAGCGCGACCAATGAGCAGTTCTTC. The chain joins TRBV5-1 to TRBJ2-1; TRBD2 matches 9 bases. The ends lost 4 bases at V and 6 bases at J; junction bases unmatched: 8. CDR3 length: 15 residues. CDR1 and CDR2 (germline): SGHRS, YFSETQ.

This clonotype was counted at least ten times. The gene calls are TRBV6-5 and TRBJ2-1; D is uncertain. This CDR3 is 11 amino acids long. The V end was cut by 7 bases, the J end by 7 bases, with 8 bases between. Germline V lookup: CDR1 MNHEY, CDR2 SVGAGI. The CDR3: CASKEANEQFF. The CDR3 bases are TGTGCCAGCAAAGAGGCTAATGAGCAGTTCTTC.

V gene TRBV12-3 or TRBV12-4 combines with J gene TRBJ2-6, with D unclear. The CDR3 totals 11 residues. Deletions cut 8 bases from V and 4 bases from J, with 3 bases between. This chain's CDR3 is CASSGANVLTF. The CDR3 DNA follows: TGTGCCAGCTCCGGGGCCAACGTCCTGACTTTC.

DNA for the CDR3: TGCAGTGCTCAAGTAGGCGACAGCACGGCTGGAAACACCATATATTTT. It encodes CSAQVGDSTAGNTIYF. The chain employs TRBV20-1 and TRBJ1-3, with D tentatively TRBD1 (5 bases). The CDR3 is made up of 16 amino acids. In germline, CDR1 is DFQATT, CDR2 SNEGSKA (reference sequence). V lost 5 bases to trimming and J lost 2 bases, with 19 bases between them.

There are many counts of this clonotype. The chain couples TRBV6-5 to TRBJ1-6; 8 positions match TRBD1. The V segment lost 6 bases and the J segment 5 bases; nucleotides outside the gene matches: 6. The CDR3 has 15 residues. Germline CDR1 is MNHEY and CDR2 is SVGAGI. CDR3 residues: CASSRTGRNNSPLHF. The CDR3 coding sequence is TGTGCCAGCAGCCGGACAGGGAGGAATAATTCACCCCTCCACTTT.

The chain recombines TRBV28 with TRBJ2-7; tentative D call: TRBD2 (6 bases). V lost 5 bases to trimming and J lost 1 base, with 15 bases between them. Germline CDR1 MDHEN, CDR2 SYDVKM. The CDR3 contains 15 residues. The CDR3 DNA sequence: TGTGCCAGCAGTCCTTCTGGGACTGGTTCCTACGAGCAGTACGTC. Residues: CASSPSGTGSYEQYV.

Ten or more counts support this clonotype. The rearrangement uses TRBV29-1 and TRBJ2-2; 7 nucleotides align to TRBD1. V lost 4 bases, J lost 7 bases, and 6 bases stayed unmatched. CDR3 length: 13 amino acids. The germline V gene encodes CDR1 SQVTM and CDR2 ANQGSEA. This CDR3 reads CSVGQGEVGELFF. In nucleotides, the CDR3 is TGCAGCGTTGGACAGGGTGAGGTCGGGGAGCTGTTTTTT.

The J gene is TRBJ2-3, the V gene TRBV11-3, with no clear D. This CDR3 contains 14 residues. The V gene lost 3 bases and the J gene lost 5 bases, with 12 bases spanning the gap. In germline, CDR1 is SGHNT, CDR2 YENEEA. This chain's CDR3 is CASSLGTWKDTQYF. CDR3 bases: TGTGCCAGCAGCTTGGGCACCTGGAAAGATACGCAGTATTTT.

A remark on this clonotype: At one end, the junction sequence differs from germline, possibly due to a read error. J is TRBJ2-7 and V is TRBV10-2, with 7 bases fitting TRBD1. The germline CDR1 and CDR2 sequences are WSHSY and SAAADI. The CDR3 is 13 residues long. The CDR3 nucleotides read TGCGCCAGCACGACAGGGACCAATTACGAGCAGTACTTT. Residues: CASTTGTNYEQYF.